This T cell receptor beta chain is from a study of Graves' ophthalmopathy and Graves' hyperthyroidism. This CDR3 is 12 amino acids long. V lost 5 bases, J lost 3 bases, and 11 bases lay in between. Germline CDR1 and CDR2: SQVTM and ANQGSEA. RNA served as the template for amplifying TCR beta CDR3 regions. First-round RT-PCR used HTBI primers; second-round multiplex PCR followed. TCRdb called the multiplex PCR reads again in MiXCR, with one record for every CDR3 protein. This sample carries over a million distinct CDR3 sequences, about 40% of them seen once, and the ten largest clones take around 10%. This clonotype was picked up a small number of times.

The clonotype comes from an adult man with Graves' hyperthyroidism. The rearrangement joins TRBV29-1 to TRBJ2-7; D not resolved. The sample consisted of peripheral blood or thyroid tissue (not recorded which). As DNA, the CDR3 is TGCAGCGTTTGGGCCGGATTCTACGAGCAGTACTTC. This encodes CSVWAGFYEQYF.